The 32 T cell receptor beta chains below all came from one sample that was sequenced in a study of early stage breast cancer tumors. Assay used: immunoSEQ multiplex PCR; TCRdb lists only in-frame clones, some missing. The table has 25,000 to 35,000 clones, roughly 50% seen once; the top ten hold 8.5%. Sample: breast tumor tissue. The receptor set was obtained from a person in their fifties or sixties with breast cancer.

The chain is built from TRBV11-1 and TRBJ2-1; D unclear. CDR1 and CDR2 from the germline V gene are SGHAT and FQDESV (reference sequence). V dropped 5 bases and J dropped 7 bases, with 18 bases sitting between them. This CDR3 is built from 15 residues. The chain's CDR3 is CASSIVRPLSNEQFF. CDR3 DNA sequence: TGTGCCAGCAGCATCGTCAGGCCCCTTTCTAATGAGCAGTTCTTC.

This chain uses TRBV12-2 with TRBJ2-7. TRBV12-2 is tagged as a pseudogene. CDR3 length: 13 amino acids. The CDR3 region has the DNA TGTGCAAGTCGCCTAGTCCGCACCTACGAGCAGTACTTC. Translation: CASRLVRTYEQYF.

The CDR3 is CSVRTGQETQYF. The CDR3 DNA follows: TGCAGCGTCCGGACAGGTCAAGAGACCCAGTACTTC. V usage is TRBV29-1 and J usage is TRBJ2-5, with 7 nucleotides matching TRBD1. The germline CDR1 and CDR2 sequences are SQVTM and ANQGSEA. This CDR3 region has 12 residues. Losses at the gene ends were 6 bases for V and 2 bases for J; bases not matched to a gene: 3. Together with reference TRBV29-1 and TRBJ2-5, the CDR3 gives the full variable domain: SAVISQKPSRDICQRGTSLTIQCQVDSQVTMMFWYRQQPGQSLTLIATANQGSEATYESGFVIDKFPISRPNLTFSTLTVSNMSPEDSSIYLCSVRTGQETQYFGPGTRLLVL.

This chain uses TRBV2 with TRBJ2-5; 12 positions match TRBD2. The trim removed 3 bases at V and 7 bases at J, leaving 3 bases unmatched. The CDR3 runs to 14 residues. Looked up from germline, CDR1 is SNHLY and CDR2 is FYNNEI. The CDR3 sequence: CASSDASGRGTQYF. The CDR3 DNA follows: TGTGCCAGCAGTGACGCTAGCGGGAGGGGGACCCAGTACTTC.

The chain uses TRBV7-6 and TRBJ1-4; the match to TRBD1 covers 8 bases. There are 16 residues in the CDR3. The J segment lost 4 bases and the V segment lost 5 bases, leaving 9 bases of the junction unmatched. CDR1 and CDR2 from the germline V gene are SGHVS and FNYEAQ. The CDR3 region has the DNA TGTGCCAGCAGCCAAGGACAGGGCGGCGGTAATGAAAAACTGTTTTTT. Translating it yields CASSQGQGGGNEKLFF.

This chain links TRBV19 with TRBJ2-5; TRBD1 matches 8 bases. The CDR3 contains 15 residues. The V segment lost 4 bases and the J segment 2 bases; nucleotides outside the gene matches: 6. Germline lookup yields CDR1 LNHDA and CDR2 SQIVND (reference sequence). CDR3 coding DNA: TGTGCCAGTAGTAAAACCCGGACAGGGCAAGAGACCCAGTACTTC. It yields the protein CASSKTRTGQETQYF.

The chain recombines TRBV6-5 with TRBJ1-1; TRBD1 matches 9 bases. Unmatched junction bases numbered 8, after V lost 6 bases and J lost 3 bases. Germline CDR1 is MNHEY and CDR2 is SVGAGI. This CDR3 is built from 15 residues. The CDR3 region is CASRVQGARDTEAFF. The CDR3 nucleotides are TGTGCCAGCAGAGTACAGGGGGCGCGGGACACTGAAGCTTTCTTT.

This clone is labeled as medium-sized. This chain connects TRBV5-1 to TRBJ2-1; D uncertain. The CDR3 consists of 15 residues. The germline gives CDR1 SGHRS, CDR2 YFSETQ. Trimming pared 0 bases from V and 0 bases from J, leaving 7 bases between. The CDR3 is CASSLELGSYNEQFF. CDR3 DNA sequence: TGCGCCAGCAGCTTGGAGTTAGGCTCCTACAATGAGCAGTTCTTC.

This chain links TRBV18 with TRBJ2-2; tentative D call: TRBD1 (6 bases). Germline V gene sequence: CDR1 KGHSH, CDR2 LQKENI. V lost 3 bases to trimming and J lost 5 bases, with 13 bases between them. This CDR3 has 15 amino acids. The chain's CDR3 is CASSPRQVQTGELFF. As DNA, the CDR3 is TGTGCCAGCTCACCTCGACAGGTCCAGACCGGGGAGCTGTTTTTT.

In its sample, this clone was seen a few times. This chain joins TRBV6-5 and TRBJ2-7; TRBD2 matches at 7 bases. The CDR3 contains 13 residues. The germline V gene has CDR1 MNHEY and CDR2 SVGAGI. J lost 6 bases, V lost 1 base, and 3 bases had no gene match. In DNA form, the CDR3 reads TGTGCCAGCAGTTACTTTAGGGAGGGCGAGCAGTACTTC. It is translated as CASSYFREGEQYF.

This sequence joins TRBV29-1 and TRBJ2-5; D is unclear. The CDR3 is 15 residues long. The V and J ends lost 5 bases and 1 base respectively, with 17 bases between them. From germline, CDR1 is SQVTM and CDR2 ANQGSEA. The CDR3 DNA sequence: TGCAGCGTTTTAGGGTTGGCCGCTCCCCAAGAGACCCAGTACTTC. This translates into CSVLGLAAPQETQYF.

This chain joins TRBV25-1 and TRBJ2-5; TRBD2 matches at 7 bases. V lost 1 base, J lost 5 bases, and 4 bases stayed unmatched. The CDR3 loop spans 14 amino acids. Germline CDR1 reads MGHDK; CDR2 reads SYGVNS. The CDR3 nucleotides are TGTGCCAGCAGTGAATGGGGAGGGGTGGAGACCCAGTACTTC. This gives the protein CASSEWGGVETQYF. Based on the CDR3 plus reference TRBV25-1 and TRBJ2-5, the full variable domain is EADIYQTPRYLVIGTGKKITLECSQTMGHDKMYWYQQDPGMELHLIHYSYGVNSTEKGDLSSESTVSRIRTEHFPLTLESARPSHTSQYLCASSEWGGVETQYFGPGTRLLVL.

The chain has TRBV30 and TRBJ1-3; 9 bases are a match to TRBD1. Germline CDR1 reads GTSNPN; CDR2 reads SVGIG (reference sequence). Trimming took 7 bases from V and 2 from J; bases not matched to a gene: 6. The CDR3 extends over 14 amino acids. The CDR3 loop is CASGTGRPGNTIYF. The CDR3 DNA reads TGTGCCTCCGGGACAGGGAGGCCTGGAAACACCATATATTTT.

In this sample, this clone turned up a few times. This chain uses TRBV7-9 with TRBJ2-1, with 8 nucleotides matching TRBD2. With V trimmed by 3 bases and J by 11 bases, 9 bases remained unmatched. The CDR3 spans 14 residues. The germline V gene encodes CDR1 SEHNR and CDR2 FQNEAQ (reference sequence). CDR3 region: CASSFREGPRKQFF. The CDR3 nucleotides are TGTGCCAGCAGCTTCCGGGAGGGCCCTCGGAAGCAGTTCTTC.

V usage is TRBV4-1 and J usage is TRBJ2-2; D possibly corresponds to TRBD1 (6 bases). The germline gives CDR1 MGHRA, CDR2 YSYEKL. V gave up 1 base and J gave up 2 bases, with 8 bases separating them. This CDR3 spans 15 amino acids. CDR3 DNA: TGCGCCAGCAGCCAAGGACAGGAAAACACCGGGGAGCTGTTTTTT. It encodes CASSQGQENTGELFF.

The chain carries TRBV7-2 and TRBJ2-1; D may be TRBD2 (6 bases). The germline CDR1 and CDR2 sequences are SGHTA and FQGNSA. V was clipped by 2 bases and J by 9 bases, with 11 bases between them. This CDR3 comprises 13 residues. The CDR3: CASSLYGRGEQFF. The CDR3 nucleotides are TGTGCCAGCAGCTTATACGGGCGGGGTGAGCAGTTCTTC.

This chain connects TRBV4-2 to TRBJ1-2; maybe TRBD1 (5 bases). Germline CDR1 and CDR2: LGHNA and YNFKEQ. The V end was cut by 0 bases, the J end by 4 bases, with 12 bases between. The CDR3 totals 15 residues. CDR3 loop: CASSQDLEGVYGYTF. The CDR3 DNA follows: TGTGCCAGCAGCCAAGATTTGGAAGGGGTCTATGGCTACACCTTC.

The chain joins TRBV5-1 to TRBJ2-7; TRBD2 is a possible D gene (7 bases). Trimming removed 3 bases from V and 1 base from J, with 17 bases in between. The CDR3 extends over 16 amino acids. Germline V gives CDR1 SGHRS, CDR2 YFSETQ. This chain's CDR3 is CASSSEGGAVSYEQYF. The CDR3 nucleotides are TGCGCCAGCAGCTCCGAGGGGGGGGCGGTATCCTACGAGCAGTACTTC.

CDR3 in DNA: TGTGCCAGCAGCGGACAGGGGGAACTACTTTACAATGAGCAGTTCTTC. Its protein is CASSGQGELLYNEQFF. The gene calls are TRBV27 and TRBJ2-1, with TRBD1 matching 10 bases. V was clipped by 6 bases and J by 4 bases; unmatched bases: 9. Germline-derived CDR1 and CDR2 are MNHEY and SMNVEV (reference sequence). This CDR3 region has 16 residues.

The chain carries TRBV30 and TRBJ2-7; TRBD2 might be the D (5 bases). This CDR3 spans 11 amino acids. The V gene lost 2 bases and the J gene lost 7 bases, with 9 bases spanning the gap. Germline CDR1 GTSNPN, CDR2 SVGIG (reference sequence). CDR3 residues: CAWSKSGEQYF. The CDR3 DNA is TGTGCCTGGAGTAAGTCGGGAGAGCAGTACTTC.

The rearrangement links TRBV7-9 to TRBJ2-5; the D gene is possibly TRBD1 (5 bases). Germline loops: CDR1 SEHNR, CDR2 FQNEAQ (reference sequence). The CDR3 contains 15 residues. V lost 1 base to trimming and J lost 1 base, with 10 bases between them. CDR3 nucleotides: TGTGCCAGCAGCTTAGTGGGGCGGATCCAAGAGACCCAGTACTTC. Protein sequence: CASSLVGRIQETQYF. Drawing the rest from reference TRBV7-9 and TRBJ2-5, the complete variable domain is DTGVSQNPRHKITKRGQNVTFRCDPISEHNRLYWYRQTLGQGPEFLTYFQNEAQLEKSRLLSDRFSAERPKGSFSTLEIQRTEQGDSAMYLCASSLVGRIQETQYFGPGTRLLVL.

The gene calls are TRBV7-9 and TRBJ1-2; D gene unclear. The length of the CDR3 is 11 residues. Germline loops: CDR1 SEHNR, CDR2 FQNEAQ (reference sequence). The V end lost 5 bases, the J end lost 14 bases, and 15 bases lay between the germline ends. CDR3: CASSPTTLSTF. CDR3 DNA: TGTGCCAGCAGCCCCACAACCTTAAGTACCTTC.

V is TRBV6-1 and J is TRBJ1-4; TRBD1 is a possible D gene (6 bases). In germline, CDR1 is MNHNS, CDR2 SASEGT. The V and J ends lost 6 bases and 6 bases respectively, with 14 bases between them. This CDR3 has 14 amino acids. CDR3 coding DNA: TGTGCCAGCAGCCACAGGGAGGACTATGAAAAACTGTTTTTT. Translating it yields CASSHREDYEKLFF.

This sequence joins TRBV6-5 and TRBJ2-5, with D tentatively TRBD2 (6 bases). The CDR3 runs 14 residues. The V and J ends lost 0 bases and 4 bases respectively, with 9 bases between them. CDR1 and CDR2 (germline): MNHEY, SVGAGI. Here the CDR3 reads CASSYSRRGETQYF. In DNA, the CDR3 is TGTGCCAGCAGTTACTCGAGGAGGGGAGAGACCCAGTACTTC.

V and J are TRBV9 and TRBJ2-3; TRBD2 agrees at 12 bases. Germline trimming cut 3 bases from V and 3 bases from J; bases unmatched to any gene: 5. In germline, CDR1 is SGDLS, CDR2 YYNGEE. The CDR3 loop spans 16 amino acids. The CDR3 loop reads CASSASGLAGTDTQYF. DNA of the CDR3: TGTGCCAGCAGCGCCTCCGGACTAGCGGGAACAGATACGCAGTATTTT.

Comment on this clone: At one of its ends the junction is not consistent with the germline gene, which may arise from a read error. In nucleotides, the CDR3 is TGTGCTAGTGGGTTGGGCCGGGACGGTGGAATTTATAGCAATCAGCCCCAGCATTTT. This codes for CASGLGRDGGIYSNQPQHF. The chain joins TRBV12-5 to TRBJ1-5, with D possibly matching TRBD1 (5 bases). There are 19 residues in the CDR3. Germline values: CDR1 LGHNT, CDR2 FRNRAP.

The gene calls are TRBV5-1 and TRBJ1-1, with TRBD1 matching 8 bases. V gave up 0 bases and J gave up 5 bases; unmatched junction bases: 9. CDR3 size: 16 residues. Germline lookup yields CDR1 SGHRS and CDR2 YFSETQ. The DNA for the CDR3 is TGCGCCAGCAGCTTGGGGCAGGGGGCGAGAGGGACTGAAGCTTTCTTT. Protein product: CASSLGQGARGTEAFF.

This chain links TRBV5-4 with TRBJ2-7; unclear D gene. The CDR3 extends over 13 amino acids. The germline V and J ends were trimmed by 0 bases and 7 bases, with 11 bases remaining between them. CDR1 and CDR2 from the germline V gene are SGHNT and YYREEE (reference sequence). CDR3 region: CASSLASGIEQYF. CDR3 bases: TGTGCCAGCAGCTTGGCTAGTGGAATTGAGCAGTACTTC.

For the CDR3, the DNA is TGTGCCAGCAGTGGGGGAGCGGACAACGGGGAGCTGTTTTTT. It codes for CASSGGADNGELFF. The gene calls are TRBV25-1 and TRBJ2-2; either TRBD1 or TRBD2 may supply D (5 bases each). There are 14 residues in the CDR3. V gave up 4 bases and J gave up 7 bases, with 13 bases separating them. Looked up from germline, CDR1 is MGHDK and CDR2 is SYGVNS. Filled out from reference TRBV25-1 and TRBJ2-2, the complete variable domain reads EADIYQTPRYLVIGTGKKITLECSQTMGHDKMYWYQQDPGMELHLIHYSYGVNSTEKGDLSSESTVSRIRTEHFPLTLESARPSHTSQYLCASSGGADNGELFFGEGSRLTVL.

This clone was found a few times. CDR3 nucleotides: TGCACCAGCAGCCAAGGGCCTGACCTAGAGGTATTAGACGAGCAGTACTTC. Its protein product is CTSSQGPDLEVLDEQYF. The chain carries TRBV1 and TRBJ2-7; TRBD2, the table's D call, lacks a check against the DNA. TRBV1 is assigned pseudogene status. The CDR3 consists of 17 residues.

This clone appeared a single time. This chain connects TRBV9 to TRBJ2-3, with TRBD2 as a possible D gene (6 bases). The ends were cut back, 4 bases at V and 0 bases at J, with 21 bases in the middle. Germline V CDR1 and CDR2: SGDLS, YYNGEE. CDR3 length equals 18 residues. The CDR3 region has the DNA TGTGCCAGCAGCCCCTGGGGTGCGGGGTCCGCTAGCACAGATACGCAGTATTTT. It is translated as CASSPWGAGSASTDTQYF.

The chain recombines TRBV6-1 with TRBJ2-5; 8 bases line up with TRBD1. Looked up from germline, CDR1 is MNHNS and CDR2 is SASEGT. V was pared by 4 bases and J by 6 bases, with 4 bases of the junction left unmatched. CDR3 length equals 13 residues. For the CDR3, the DNA is TGTGCCAGCAGTGGGACAGGGAGTAAGACCCAGTACTTC. Translation: CASSGTGSKTQYF.